Presented here are 15 T cell receptor beta chains from one specimen sequenced in a study of cytomegalovirus exposure and HLA in healthy donors. Sequenced by immunoSEQ multiplex PCR; TCRdb stores in-frame clones only, minus some. The sample gives 200,000 or so clones, approximately 80% of which show up once; roughly 12% is in the top ten. The sample comprised PBMCs. The source is a woman in her twenties or thirties in good health and CMV-seropositive.

The chain is built from TRBV5-1 and TRBJ1-4; D not resolved. The germline CDR1 and CDR2 sequences are SGHRS and YFSETQ. This CDR3 spans 16 amino acids. V lost 3 bases to trimming and J lost 0 bases, with 12 bases between them. The CDR3 here is CASSSGSYATNEKLFF. In DNA, the CDR3 is TGCGCCAGCAGCTCTGGCAGTTATGCAACTAATGAAAAACTGTTTTTT.

The rearrangement uses TRBV29-1 and TRBJ2-7; 8 bases are shared with TRBD2. Germline CDR1 reads SQVTM; CDR2 reads ANQGSEA. This CDR3 spans 15 amino acids. V lost 3 bases to trimming and J lost 2 bases; unmatched junction nucleotides: 9. The CDR3 bases are TGCAGCGTTGAGGGGGAACGGGAGGGCCCCTACGAGCAGTACTTC. This encodes CSVEGEREGPYEQYF.

V usage is TRBV5-4 and J usage is TRBJ1-2; D is unclear. The CDR3 is 17 amino acids. Trimming stripped 0 bases from V and 4 bases from J, with 19 bases between. Looked up from germline, CDR1 is SGHNT and CDR2 is YYREEE (reference sequence). This CDR3 is CASSLGGRAIELYGYTF. The DNA of the CDR3 is TGTGCCAGCAGCTTGGGAGGGCGCGCCATCGAACTCTATGGCTACACCTTC.

This clone has just a few counts. The V and J genes are TRBV28 and TRBJ1-1, with no clear D. Trimming shortened V by 2 bases and J by 4 bases, and 14 bases separated the two germline ends. This CDR3 has 15 residues. In germline, CDR1 is MDHEN, CDR2 SYDVKM. The CDR3 bases are TGTGCCAGCAGTTTAATCGGGGATCGTACCACTGAAGCTTTCTTT. Protein product: CASSLIGDRTTEAFF.

This clone was seen a handful of times. The chain has TRBV2 and TRBJ2-7; no reliable D call. Germline V gives CDR1 SNHLY, CDR2 FYNNEI. The V and J ends lost 0 bases and 3 bases respectively, with 6 bases between them. The CDR3 spans 13 residues. CDR3 sequence: CASSEAGFYEQYF. The CDR3 nucleotides read TGTGCCAGCAGTGAAGCGGGCTTCTACGAGCAGTACTTC. Drawing the rest from reference TRBV2 and TRBJ2-7, the complete variable domain is EPEVTQTPSHQVTQMGQEVILRCVPISNHLYFYWYRQILGQKVEFLVSFYNNEISEKSEIFDDQFSVERPDGSNFTLKIRSTKLEDSAMYFCASSEAGFYEQYFGPGTRLTVT.

The CDR3 loop is CASSLGQAAIDEQYF. CDR3 in DNA: TGCGCCAGCAGCTTGGGGCAGGCTGCTATCGACGAGCAGTACTTC. This rearrangement joins TRBV5-1 to TRBJ2-7; D unclear. The length of the CDR3 is 15 residues. Trimming left V 0 bases short and J 5 bases short, with 15 bases between. Germline CDR1 SGHRS, CDR2 YFSETQ. Together with reference TRBV5-1 and TRBJ2-7, the CDR3 gives the full variable domain: KAGVTQTPRYLIKTRGQQVTLSCSPISGHRSVSWYQQTPGQGLQFLFEYFSETQRNKGNFPGRFSGRQFSNSRSEMNVSTLELGDSALYLCASSLGQAAIDEQYFGPGTRLTVT.

The chain employs TRBV2 and TRBJ2-4, with 9 nucleotides matching TRBD1. J gave up 1 base and V 5 bases, and 6 bases lay outside the gene matches. Germline lookup yields CDR1 SNHLY and CDR2 FYNNEI. The CDR3 runs 16 residues. The CDR3 sequence: CASSIPGQGAKNIQYF. The CDR3 DNA reads as TGTGCCAGCAGTATCCCGGGACAGGGTGCCAAAAACATTCAGTACTTC.

The gene calls are TRBV6-1 and TRBJ1-1; tentative D call: TRBD1 (5 bases). V was pared by 4 bases and J by 4 bases, with 13 bases between. This CDR3 comprises 14 residues. The germline V gene has CDR1 MNHNS and CDR2 SASEGT. The DNA for the CDR3 is TGTGCCAGCAGTGCGGAGGGGACTTCCACTGAAGCTTTCTTT. Protein sequence: CASSAEGTSTEAFF.

The CDR3 spells CASSGGGGLGTQYF. The CDR3 bases are TGTGCCAGCAGTGGGGGCGGGGGATTAGGTACGCAGTATTTT. The chain recombines TRBV27 with TRBJ2-3; D possibly corresponds to TRBD2 (7 bases). Trimming took 5 bases from V and 8 from J, leaving 17 bases between them. The CDR3 spans 14 residues. From germline, CDR1 is MNHEY and CDR2 SMNVEV (reference sequence).

The table lists this clone with a count of one. The V and J genes are TRBV6-5 and TRBJ1-1; 7 bases match TRBD1. V lost 0 bases and J lost 0; bases outside the gene matches: 1. This CDR3 is built from 15 residues. Looked up from germline, CDR1 is MNHEY and CDR2 is SVGAGI. CDR3 in DNA: TGTGCCAGCAGTTACTCCGGGACAGTGAACACTGAAGCTTTCTTT. This encodes CASSYSGTVNTEAFF.

The chain joins TRBV9 to TRBJ2-3; 11 bases are shared with TRBD2. The V gene end was trimmed by 0 bases and the J gene end by 7 bases; junction bases not matched to a gene: 13. This CDR3 comprises 18 residues. Germline loops: CDR1 SGDLS, CDR2 YYNGEE. DNA for the CDR3: TGTGCCAGCAGCGTAGGTTCCCTTAGCGGGAGGGCCCTATATACGCAGTATTTT. Encoded protein: CASSVGSLSGRALYTQYF.

The chain's CDR3 is CASSLESADTQYF. CDR3 bases: TGCGCCAGCAGCTTGGAATCAGCAGATACGCAGTATTTT. The chain recombines TRBV5-1 with TRBJ2-3; D unclear. Germline V gives CDR1 SGHRS, CDR2 YFSETQ. Trimming cost V 0 bases and J 4 bases, with 6 bases left between them. CDR3 length: 13 residues.

Only one count was recorded for this clone. The gene calls are TRBV7-2 and TRBJ1-2; the D is unclear. The CDR3 consists of 15 residues. Looked up from germline, CDR1 is SGHTA and CDR2 is FQGNSA. The V end lost 8 bases, the J end lost 0 bases, and 16 bases lay between the germline ends. CDR3 DNA sequence: TGTGCCAGCGCATACAGACTAACAACTAACTATGGCTACACCTTC. Protein product: CASAYRLTTNYGYTF.

The V and J genes are TRBV29-1 and TRBJ1-1; D is unresolved. The CDR3 is 14 residues long. Per the germline V gene, CDR1 is SQVTM and CDR2 is ANQGSEA. V was cut by 7 bases and J by 5 bases, with 20 bases left in between. The CDR3 here is CSAYLLTGRTEAFF. DNA for the CDR3: TGCAGCGCGTACCTACTCACGGGGAGGACTGAAGCTTTCTTT.

The V and J genes are TRBV23-1 and TRBJ2-1; 7 bases are a match to TRBD2. TRBV23-1 is recorded as an ORF, its role being uncertain. With 4 bases clipped from V and 9 bases from J, the junction kept 18 bases outside the gene matches. This CDR3 spans 17 amino acids. The CDR3 region is CASSPFRCGSDELEQFF. In DNA form, the CDR3 reads TGCGCCAGCAGTCCTTTTAGATGCGGGAGTGATGAGCTTGAGCAGTTCTTC.